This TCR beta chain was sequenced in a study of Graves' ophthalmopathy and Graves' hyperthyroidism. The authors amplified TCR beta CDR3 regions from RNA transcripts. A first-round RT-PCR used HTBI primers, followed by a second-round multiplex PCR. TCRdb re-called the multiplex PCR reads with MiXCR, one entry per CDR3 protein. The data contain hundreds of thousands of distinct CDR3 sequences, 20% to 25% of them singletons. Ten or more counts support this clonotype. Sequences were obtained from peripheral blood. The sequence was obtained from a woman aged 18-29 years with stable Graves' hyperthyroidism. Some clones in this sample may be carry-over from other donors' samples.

CDR3 residues: CASSEAAYEQYF. CDR3 DNA: TGTGCCAGCAGTGAGGCAGCCTACGAGCAGTACTTC. This chain connects TRBV2 to TRBJ2-7, with unresolved D. The germline V and J ends were trimmed by 3 bases and 2 bases, with 5 bases remaining between them. Germline lookup yields CDR1 SNHLY and CDR2 FYNNEI. This CDR3 is 12 amino acids long.